A single sample is the source of the 5 T cell receptor beta chains below, sequenced in a study of blood T cell repertoires in COVID-19. Here immunoSEQ multiplex PCR was the method, and the copy in TCRdb shows in-frame clones only, minus some. The sample consists of approximately 68,000 clones, about 83% of them appearing once. Sequencing was performed on peripheral blood. The receptor set was obtained from a woman aged 55-75 years with acute or convalescent COVID-19.

The chain combines TRBV19 with TRBJ1-2; D gene uncertain. This CDR3 is built from 13 residues. The V and J ends lost 9 bases and 8 bases respectively, with 19 bases between them. Germline CDR1 is LNHDA and CDR2 is SQIVND (reference sequence). CDR3 sequence reads: CASYYTALSGYTF. CDR3 coding DNA: TGTGCCAGCTACTACACCGCTCTCTCCGGCTACACCTTC.

The chain links TRBV21-1 to TRBJ2-3; TRBD2 was called by the table and not checked on the DNA. TRBV21-1 represents a pseudogene. This CDR3 spans 20 amino acids. The DNA of the CDR3 is TGTGCCAGCAGCAAAGTGGGACTAGCGGGGGGGTATCCTAGCACAGATACGCAGTATTTT. This codes for CASSKVGLAGGYPSTDTQYF.

The chain links TRBV5-4 to TRBJ2-2; D might be TRBD1 (6 bases). The CDR3 consists of 15 residues. Trimming shortened V by 4 bases and J by 0 bases, and 10 bases separated the two germline ends. Germline CDR1 reads SGHNT; CDR2 reads YYREEE (reference sequence). The CDR3 DNA is TGTGCCAGCAGCCGACAGGTTACGAACACCGGGGAGCTGTTTTTT. Translation gives CASSRQVTNTGELFF.

The chain links TRBV9 to TRBJ1-2, with D hard to call. Germline V gene data show CDR1 as SGDLS and CDR2 as YYNGEE. The CDR3 covers 15 residues. V lost 1 base and J 8 bases, leaving 18 bases between the germline ends. CDR3 DNA sequence: TGTGCCAGCAGCGTAATGGCCGACACGACGGGAGGCTACACCTTC. Amino acid sequence: CASSVMADTTGGYTF.

The V and J genes are TRBV9 and TRBJ2-2; tentatively, D is TRBD1 (6 bases). The germline gives CDR1 SGDLS, CDR2 YYNGEE. The CDR3 runs 14 residues. V lost 3 bases to trimming and J lost 3 bases, with 9 bases between them. CDR3 DNA sequence: TGTGCCAGCAGCGCCCAGGGGTACACCGGGGAGCTGTTTTTT. It specifies CASSAQGYTGELFF.